The 13 T cell receptor beta chains below come from one sample, sequenced in a study of monozygotic twins with inflammatory bowel disease. From the 5' RACE reads, TCRdb lists one entry per CDR3 protein and no DNA. The ten most abundant clones cover less than 2.5% of a sample with 420,000 or so distinct CDR3 sequences. Material: blood. Source of these receptors: a human donor with ulcerative colitis or Crohn's disease, or a healthy co-twin of an affected twin (not recorded which).

This chain joins TRBV7-2 and TRBJ2-7; TCRdb's D call, TRBD1, is unchecked because there is no DNA. The CDR3 is 14 residues long. Germline loops: CDR1 SGHTA, CDR2 FQGNSA. This chain's CDR3 is CASKKTGGGYEQYF.

The chain is built from TRBV4-1 and TRBJ2-2; with no DNA, the TCRdb D assignment of TRBD1 cannot be verified. Germline CDR1 reads MGHRA; CDR2 reads YSYEKL. CDR3 length: 16 residues. The CDR3 sequence is CASSLRTEKGTGELFF.

V gene TRBV20-1 combines with J gene TRBJ1-5; TCRdb indicates TRBD1, and absent DNA this call remains unverified. The germline CDR1 and CDR2 sequences are DFQATT and SNEGSKA (reference sequence). The CDR3 covers 15 residues. This CDR3 is CSARGGRGRDQPQHF.

The chain joins TRBV28 to TRBJ2-7; lacking DNA, the TRBD1 call made by TCRdb goes unchecked. The CDR3 runs to 15 residues. Looked up from germline, CDR1 is MDHEN and CDR2 is SYDVKM. This CDR3 is CASRSTGTGVYEQYF.

This rearrangement joins TRBV5-1 to TRBJ2-7; TCRdb's D call of TRBD2 is untestable without DNA. CDR3 length: 15 amino acids. The germline CDR1 and CDR2 sequences are SGHRS and YFSETQ. CDR3 sequence reads: CASSLAREAGYEQYF.

This chain connects TRBV5-4 to TRBJ2-2; TCRdb designates TRBD1, a call that cannot be tested without DNA. Germline loops: CDR1 SGHNT, CDR2 YYREEE (reference sequence). The CDR3 runs to 16 residues. The CDR3 loop is CASSLGRGRQAGELFF.

The J gene is TRBJ1-2, the V gene TRBV4-3; TCRdb designates TRBD1, a call that cannot be tested without DNA. This CDR3 spans 12 amino acids. Germline values: CDR1 LGHNA, CDR2 YSLEER. The CDR3 reads CASGQGRDGYTF.

This chain connects TRBV15 to TRBJ2-7; lacking DNA, the TRBD1 call made by TCRdb goes unchecked. The CDR3 is 15 residues long. Germline CDR1 LNHNV, CDR2 YYDKDF (reference sequence). The CDR3 here is CATSRGGTYGYEQYF.

The CDR3 loop is CASSQGLADNEQFF. The chain employs TRBV4-3 and TRBJ2-1; TCRdb's D gene call, TRBD2, goes unchecked for lack of DNA. In germline, CDR1 is LGHNA, CDR2 YSLEER. The CDR3 is made up of 14 amino acids.

This chain connects TRBV28 to TRBJ2-7. Looked up from germline, CDR1 is MDHEN and CDR2 is SYDVKM. The CDR3 is made up of 12 amino acids. This chain's CDR3 is CASSLSAYEQYF.

This sequence joins TRBV12-3 or TRBV12-4 and TRBJ2-2; TCRdb gives TRBD1 as the D gene, but with no DNA this cannot be confirmed. The CDR3 is 14 residues long. CDR3 amino acids: CASKRTANTGELFF.

The chain has TRBV5-1 and TRBJ1-2; TCRdb calls TRBD1, which cannot be checked without DNA. The CDR3 has 12 residues. CDR1 is SGHRS, CDR2 YFSETQ, per germline. CDR3 residues: CASSLVRGGYTF.

This chain links TRBV7-9 with TRBJ2-1; the D gene TCRdb calls, TRBD1, cannot be checked with no DNA. CDR1 is SEHNR and CDR2 is FQNEAQ in the germline V gene (reference sequence). The CDR3 has 16 amino acids. This CDR3 is CASSLVGAKINNEQFF.